Sequencing of this TCR beta chain was carried out in a study of blood T cells in healthy people across ages. Study conclusions and caveats: Since the PBMCs were unsorted, naive and antigen-experienced cells could not be conclusively compared.

This clonotype has more than one count but fewer than ten. Its cognate antigen is unknown. A sample-barcoded 5' primer and a J-beta primer mix were used in a second PCR of about 6 to 11 cycles. TCRdb redid the calling of the 5' RACE reads with MiXCR, one entry per CDR3 protein. The sample contains more than 500,000 distinct CDR3 sequences, around 27% of which appear only once. Healthy Russian Caucasian donors spanned ages about 6 to 100 years. Separately, the same data were catalogued under a study of T cells of mothers and their children. This second report adds: cDNA synthesis used all extracted RNA, approximately 1.5 ug per 15 ul.

Sequenced material: blood. This TCR was sampled from a boy under 10 years old in good health.

Here the CDR3 reads CSARDRGRNLAFF. Here the CDR3 DNA reads TGCAGTGCTAGGGACAGGGGGCGGAATTTAGCTTTCTTT. The chain recombines TRBV20-1 with TRBJ1-1; 11 nucleotides agree with TRBD1. This CDR3 comprises 13 residues. Trimming removed 3 bases from V and 10 bases from J; junction bases left unmatched: 7. CDR1 is DFQATT, CDR2 SNEGSKA, per germline (reference sequence).